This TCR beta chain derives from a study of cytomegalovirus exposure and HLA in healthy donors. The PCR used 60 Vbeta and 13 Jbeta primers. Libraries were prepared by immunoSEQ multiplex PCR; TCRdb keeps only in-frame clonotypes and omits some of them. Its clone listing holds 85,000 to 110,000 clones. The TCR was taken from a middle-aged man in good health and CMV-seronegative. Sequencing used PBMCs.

The CDR3 nucleotides read TGTGCCAGCAGTTTCGGGACAGGGTACTATGGCTACACCTTC. Encoded protein: CASSFGTGYYGYTF. The rearrangement links TRBV27 to TRBJ1-2; TRBD1 matches 9 bases. Germline V gene sequence: CDR1 MNHEY, CDR2 SMNVEV (reference sequence). The trim removed 3 bases at V and 3 bases at J, leaving 2 bases unmatched. The CDR3 runs to 14 residues.